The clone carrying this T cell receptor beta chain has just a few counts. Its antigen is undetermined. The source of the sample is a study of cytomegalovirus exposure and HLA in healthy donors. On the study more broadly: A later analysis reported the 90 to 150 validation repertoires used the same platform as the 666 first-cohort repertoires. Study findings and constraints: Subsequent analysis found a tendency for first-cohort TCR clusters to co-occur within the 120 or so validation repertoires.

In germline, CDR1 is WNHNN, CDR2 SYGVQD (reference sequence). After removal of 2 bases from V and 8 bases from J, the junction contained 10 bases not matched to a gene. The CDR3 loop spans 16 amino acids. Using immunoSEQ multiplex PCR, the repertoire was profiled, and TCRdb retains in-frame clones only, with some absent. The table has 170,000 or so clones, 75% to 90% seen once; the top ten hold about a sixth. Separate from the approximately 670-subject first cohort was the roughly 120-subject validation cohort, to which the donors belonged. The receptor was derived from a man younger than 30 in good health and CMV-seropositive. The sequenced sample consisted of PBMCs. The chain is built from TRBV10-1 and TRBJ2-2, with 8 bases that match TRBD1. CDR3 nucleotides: TGCGCCAGCAGTGAGCAGGGGGCGCCCGGAGGTGGGGAGCTGTTTTTT. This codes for CASSEQGAPGGGELFF.